The clone carrying this TCR beta chain has just a few counts. Its antigen is still unknown. Each CDR3 protein is one row after TCRdb ran MiXCR on the 5' RACE reads. Among fewer than 300,000 distinct CDR3 sequences listed, approximately 16% were seen once. This entry comes from a study of T-cell memory formation after mild COVID-19. Turning to the study itself: Clusters of TCRs were largely donor specific.

Germline CDR1 reads GTSNPN; CDR2 reads SVGIG (reference sequence). Between the trimmed V and J ends, which lost 8 bases and 0 bases, there was a span of 13 bases. The CDR3 runs to 13 residues. Study-wide points: Pre-infection memory harbored some responding clones, suggesting cross-reactive memory joined. Contracting CD4+ clones were located mainly in CM and EM, and CD8+ clones in EMRA.

The sequenced sample consisted of PBMCs or a T cell subset sorted from them (not recorded which). This chain links TRBV30 with TRBJ1-2, with D uncertain. The clonotype was recovered from a man aged 18 to 35 who had mild COVID-19 (a few samples of this study predate the infection). Cell type and time point are not known. This CDR3 reads CARRRESNYGYTF. For the CDR3, the DNA is TGTGCCAGACGGAGGGAATCTAACTATGGCTACACCTTC.